Presented here are 10 T cell receptor beta chains from one specimen sequenced in a study of neoadjuvant anti-PD-1 for oral cavity cancer. Method: immunoSEQ multiplex PCR; TCRdb's copy keeps in-frame clones and lacks some. The table includes 7,500 to 10,000 clones, 65% to 70% detected once. As to time point: after neoadjuvant nivolumab, at surgical resection. This specimen consisted of PBMCs, obtained after nivolumab (anti-PD-1) treatment. The receptors come from a person aged 40-85 years with oral cavity squamous cell carcinoma.

This rearrangement joins TRBV7-8 to TRBJ2-7; 12 bases line up with TRBD1. The germline gives CDR1 SGHVS, CDR2 FQNEAQ. The trim removed 3 bases at V and 0 bases at J, leaving 6 bases unmatched. The CDR3 length is 17 residues. The CDR3, as DNA: TGTGCCAGCAGCTTTCTTTCGGGACAGGGGGCCTCCTACGAGCAGTACTTC. Translation: CASSFLSGQGASYEQYF.

The chain couples TRBV5-4 to TRBJ2-5, with D perhaps TRBD2 (6 bases). Germline V gene sequence: CDR1 SGHNT, CDR2 YYREEE (reference sequence). CDR3 length: 15 residues. Trimming pared 0 bases from V and 4 bases from J, leaving 13 bases between. The CDR3 DNA reads TGTGCCAGCAGCTTGGAAGGGAGGCTCGGAGAGACCCAGTACTTC. Its translation: CASSLEGRLGETQYF.

The chain combines TRBV5-1 with TRBJ2-2, with TRBD2 identical over 13 bases. From germline, CDR1 is SGHRS and CDR2 YFSETQ. V trimming: 4 bases; J trimming: 2 bases; junction bases outside the gene matches: 2. The CDR3 totals 16 residues. CDR3 sequence reads: CASSGGLAGNTGELFF. CDR3 DNA sequence: TGCGCCAGCAGCGGGGGACTAGCGGGAAACACCGGGGAGCTGTTTTTT.

As to this clone: A junction end diverges from the germline sequence, so it may reflect a read error. V gene TRBV5-1 combines with J gene TRBJ2-4; 8 bases map to TRBD1. CDR1 SGHRS and CDR2 YFSETQ come from the germline V gene. The length of the CDR3 is 15 residues. The CDR3 DNA reads as TGCGCCAGCAGATTGGCCGCAGGGGGCAGAAACATTCAGTACTTC. This translates into CASRLAAGGRNIQYF. Full variable domain (rest looked up from reference TRBV5-1 and TRBJ2-4): KAGVTQTPRYLIKTRGQQVTLSCSPISGHRSVSWYQQTPGQGLQFLFEYFSETQRNKGNFPGRFSGRQFSNSRSEMNVSTLELGDSALYLCASRLAAGGRNIQYFGAGTRLSVL.

This clone occurred once. The chain is built from TRBV7-2 and TRBJ2-5, with D uncertain. Germline-derived CDR1 and CDR2 are SGHTA and FQGNSA. V shed 2 bases and J shed 5 bases, with 18 bases lying between them. The CDR3 is 16 amino acids. CDR3 loop: CASSLSLATLGETQYF. CDR3 nucleotides: TGTGCCAGCAGCTTAAGCTTGGCTACCCTTGGGGAGACCCAGTACTTC.

This rearrangement joins TRBV27 to TRBJ2-7; 9 bases agree with TRBD2. Germline assignment: CDR1 MNHEY and CDR2 SMNVEV (reference sequence). The CDR3 extends over 14 amino acids. With 2 bases clipped from V and 5 bases from J, the junction kept 4 bases outside the gene matches. In DNA form, the CDR3 reads TGTGCCAGCAGTTTACATAGCGGGAGAGACGAGCAGTACTTC. Translating gives CASSLHSGRDEQYF.

The V and J genes are TRBV7-2 and TRBJ2-5; no clear D gene. The CDR3 is made up of 13 amino acids. CDR1 is SGHTA, CDR2 FQGNSA, per germline. V was trimmed by 0 bases and J by 4 bases, leaving 6 bases between them. The chain's CDR3 is CASSLASSETQYF. The CDR3 DNA sequence: TGTGCCAGCAGCTTAGCTAGCTCAGAGACCCAGTACTTC.

A remark on this clone: A read error may account for a junction end that differs from germline. The chain carries TRBV20-1 and TRBJ2-3; either TRBD1 or TRBD2 may fit D (6 bases each). There are 11 residues in the CDR3. Germline V gene lookup returns CDR1 DFQATT and CDR2 SNEGSKA (reference sequence). The CDR3 sequence is CSARGGDTQYF. The CDR3 DNA reads as TGCAGTGCGAGAGGGGGGGATACGCAGTATTTT.

This chain links TRBV5-4 with TRBJ2-1; 7 nucleotides align to TRBD2. Germline-derived CDR1 and CDR2 are SGHNT and YYREEE (reference sequence). Trimming at V came to 9 bases and at J to 6 bases, leaving 9 bases not matched to a gene. The CDR3 consists of 13 residues. The CDR3 loop reads CATSPGGSNEQFF. For the CDR3, the DNA is TGTGCCACCTCGCCCGGCGGGAGCAATGAGCAGTTCTTC.

This chain links TRBV9 with TRBJ2-2; 7 nucleotides agree with TRBD2. The CDR3 has 14 residues. V trimming: 3 bases; J trimming: 7 bases; junction bases outside the gene matches: 6. CDR1 and CDR2 from the germline V gene are SGDLS and YYNGEE. The CDR3 reads CASSATLASGELFF. CDR3 bases: TGTGCCAGCAGCGCAACACTAGCGAGCGGGGAGCTGTTTTTT.